This T cell receptor beta chain appears in the sequencing data of a study of T cells in narcolepsy. CDR1 is SGHTA, CDR2 FQGTGA, per germline. The CDR3 consists of 13 residues. V shed 2 bases and J shed 10 bases, with 14 bases lying between them. Sequencing used immunoSEQ multiplex PCR; TCRdb keeps in-frame clones, though not all of them. Among tens of thousands of clones listed, 80% to 90% were seen once. The origin of this receptor is a human donor with narcolepsy. Sample: CD45RA- memory CD4+ T cells from PBMCs. The V gene is TRBV7-3, the J gene TRBJ1-1; TRBD1 might be the D (5 bases). The CDR3 protein is CASSLREGGTAFF. The CDR3 region has the DNA TGTGCCAGCAGCTTACGGGAGGGTGGGACAGCTTTCTTT.